This record covers a single T cell receptor beta chain. Which antigen it targets is not known. Base quality data are lacking; no much larger clone is found one base away. RNA was extracted using the RNeasy kit, and about 0.45 to 1 microgram was reverse transcribed with random hexamers. TCR beta CDR3 regions were amplified with the immunoSEQ multiplex PCR assay covering 54 Vbeta and 13 Jbeta segments. PCR amplification bias was corrected using a synthetic template baseline for primer optimization and computational correction. In the original analysis: Reads were annotated to V, D and J genes according to IMGT and were analyzed with immunoSEQ Analyzer, with only productive sequences retained. Clonality was computed as one minus Shannon entropy normalized by log2 of the number of productive unique sequences. For each patient and control, public and private clones were evaluated within the 100 most prevalent clones. Susac-specific clones were defined as absent from healthy and MS cohorts, about 1,100 published viral clones and other ImmuneACCESS disease sequences. Using fastp at Q25 and MiXCR, TCRdb reprocessed the public reads and kept productive beta chains. One record per CDR3 amino acid sequence lists the most common genes and DNA. V and J calls and clone size were set by TCRdb, not the authors. The sample table shows over 100,000 distinct CDR3 sequences, and roughly 94% are seen once. More than 0.25% of the sample belongs to the ten largest clones.

High-throughput TCR beta sequencing profiled peripheral blood CD8+ and CD4+ T cells from healthy donors, Susac syndrome patients and multiple sclerosis patients. The Susac syndrome patients fulfilled recently defined diagnostic criteria for definite or probable disease. Bulk CD8+ and CD4+ T cells were purified by magnetic negative isolation, whereas CD8+ TEMRA cells were enriched by FACS. Blood was drawn into EDTA tubes, processed within 24 hours, and PBMCs were isolated by density gradient centrifugation. PBMCs destined for TCR sequencing were cryopreserved in liquid nitrogen and later thawed in a 37 °C water bath. Purity of sorted or isolated CD4+, CD8+ and CD8+ TEMRA cells was at least 90%. These data come from a study of CD8 T cells in Susac syndrome (dated by TCRdb to between 2018 and 2020). For the wider study: Among the sequenced Susac syndrome patients, 5 or 6 had clinically active disease and eight were in clinical remission. At blood withdrawal, Susac syndrome patients were either therapy-naive, taking corticosteroids (in some cases with IVIg as well), or taking IVIg alone. The study used repertoire sequencing to test whether antigen drove CD8+ T cell activation and differentiation in Susac syndrome. Clonality of the CD8+ T cell repertoire was compared between roughly 13 healthy donors, approximately 14 Susac syndrome patients and approximately 16 multiple sclerosis patients.

V lost 3 bases and J lost 3 bases; the stretch between them is 8 bases long. CDR1 and CDR2 (KGHSH, LQKENI) derive from the germline V gene. The CDR3, from cysteine to phenylalanine, totals 13 residues. Only the CDR3 region is kept as DNA, spanning 39 bases read in frame from base 1. What the research found in general, with its limitations: Susac syndrome CD8+ repertoires showed clonal expansion, highest in CD8+ TEMRA cells and greater in clinically active than remitting patients. The TCR sequencing and HLA analysis was acknowledged to have included a relatively small number of individuals. Over 15 Susac-specific public clones were identified in the total CD8+ repertoire, and four to six Susac-specific public clones were identified in the CD8+ TEMRA repertoire.

The rearranged segments are TRBV18 and TRBJ2-5, with no reliable assignment of the D segment. This receptor was obtained from a human donor with Susac syndrome. The sequenced sample was CD8+ T cells from PBMCs. The CDR3 protein sequence reads: CASSPGMEETQYF. The sequence in DNA is TGTGCCAGCTCACCTGGGATGGAAGAGACCCAGTACTTC. With the portions outside the CDR3 filled from the reference TRBV18 and TRBJ2-5 genes, the complete variable region becomes NAGVMQNPRHLVRRRGQEARLRCSPMKGHSHVYWYRQLPEEGLKFMVYLQKENIIDESGMPKERFSAEFPKEGPSILRIQQVVRGDSAAYFCASSPGMEETQYFGPGTRLLVL.